The T cell receptor (beta chain) described here comes from a study of graft-versus-host responses after intestinal transplantation. Study at large: All recipients were transplanted with multivisceral, liver-intestinal, or isolated intestinal grafts. The study's findings and limits: Recipient-marrow GvH clones were detected, some having first appeared in ileum or blood.

V was clipped by 3 bases and J by 10 bases; unmatched bases: 15. The CDR3 runs 17 residues. Germline CDR1 and CDR2: SGHAT and FQNNGV. Libraries were prepared by immunoSEQ multiplex PCR; TCRdb keeps only in-frame clonotypes and omits some of them. The data show approximately 16,000 clones, with approximately 62% seen just once and around 13% held by the top ten. A word on this clone: What it binds is unknown.

Both intraepithelial and lamina propria lymphocytes were released by processing graft tissue. The chain carries TRBV11-2 and TRBJ1-4; 9 bases fit TRBD1. The sequencing used ileum tissue, collected 524 days after transplant. This receptor was identified in a human patient who received an intestinal transplant, so some T cells may come from the graft donor. This chain's CDR3 is CASSFTIPGQGSGKLFF. The CDR3 DNA sequence: TGTGCCAGCAGCTTTACCATCCCGGGACAGGGCTCGGGAAAACTGTTTTTT. Full variable domain (remainder filled in from reference TRBV11-2 and TRBJ1-4): EAGVAQSPRYKIIEKRQSVAFWCNPISGHATLYWYQQILGQGPKLLIQFQNNGVVDDSQLPKDRFSAERLKGVDSTLKIQPAKLEDSAVYLCASSFTIPGQGSGKLFFGSGTQLSVL.